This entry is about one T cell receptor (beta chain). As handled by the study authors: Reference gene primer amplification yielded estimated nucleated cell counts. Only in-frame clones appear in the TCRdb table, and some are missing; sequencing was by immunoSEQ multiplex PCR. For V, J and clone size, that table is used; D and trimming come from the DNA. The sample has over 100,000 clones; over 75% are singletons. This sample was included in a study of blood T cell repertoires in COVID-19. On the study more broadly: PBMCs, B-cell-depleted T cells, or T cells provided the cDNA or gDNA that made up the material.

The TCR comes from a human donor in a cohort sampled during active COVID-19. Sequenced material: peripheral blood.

The CDR3, as DNA: TGTGCCAGCAGCTTAGCGCGGGCACTGCGGACTGAAGCTTTCTTT. Translation gives CASSLARALRTEAFF. This rearrangement joins TRBV7-2 to TRBJ1-1; D not resolved. Deletions cut 0 bases from V and 5 bases from J, with 13 bases between. The CDR3 extends over 15 amino acids. Germline V CDR1 and CDR2: SGHTA, FQGNSA.